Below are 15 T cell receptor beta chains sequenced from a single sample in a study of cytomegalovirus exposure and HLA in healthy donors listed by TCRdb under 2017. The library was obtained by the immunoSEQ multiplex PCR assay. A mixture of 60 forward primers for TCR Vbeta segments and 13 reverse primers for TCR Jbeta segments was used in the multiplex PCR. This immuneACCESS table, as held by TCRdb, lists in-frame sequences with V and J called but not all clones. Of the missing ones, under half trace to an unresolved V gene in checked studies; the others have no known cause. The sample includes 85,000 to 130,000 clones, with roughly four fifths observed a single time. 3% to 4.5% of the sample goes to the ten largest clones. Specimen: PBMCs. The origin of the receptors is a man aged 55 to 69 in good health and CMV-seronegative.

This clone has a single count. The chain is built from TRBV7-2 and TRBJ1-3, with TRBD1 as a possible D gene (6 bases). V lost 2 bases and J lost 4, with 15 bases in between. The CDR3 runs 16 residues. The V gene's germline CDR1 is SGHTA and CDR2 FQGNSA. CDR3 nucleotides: TGTGCCAGCAGCTTACTCGCAGGGGTATCGGGAAACACCATATATTTT. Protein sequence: CASSLLAGVSGNTIYF.

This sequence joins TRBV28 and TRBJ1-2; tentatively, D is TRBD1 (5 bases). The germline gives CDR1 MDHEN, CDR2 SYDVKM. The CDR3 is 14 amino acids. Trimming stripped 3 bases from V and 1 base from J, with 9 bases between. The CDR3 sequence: CASSLATDNYGYTF. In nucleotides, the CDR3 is TGTGCCAGCAGTTTGGCGACAGATAACTATGGCTACACCTTC.

The CDR3 DNA sequence: TGTGCCAGCAGTTCGGAAGCGTTTAGTGGCTACACCTTC. It translates to CASSSEAFSGYTF. This chain joins TRBV28 and TRBJ1-2; D gene ambiguous. Trimming cost V 4 bases and J 7 bases, with 13 bases left between them. The germline gives CDR1 MDHEN, CDR2 SYDVKM. The CDR3 loop spans 13 amino acids.

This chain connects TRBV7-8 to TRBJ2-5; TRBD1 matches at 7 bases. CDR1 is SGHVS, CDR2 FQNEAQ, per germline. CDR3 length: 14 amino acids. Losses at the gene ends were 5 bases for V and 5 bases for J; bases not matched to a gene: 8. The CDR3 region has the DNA TGTGCCAGCAGCCTAAGGCGGACAGGCGAGACCCAGTACTTC. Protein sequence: CASSLRRTGETQYF.

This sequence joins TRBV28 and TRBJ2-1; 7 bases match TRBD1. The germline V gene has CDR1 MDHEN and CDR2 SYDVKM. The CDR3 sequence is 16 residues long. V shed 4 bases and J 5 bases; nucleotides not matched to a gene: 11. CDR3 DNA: TGTGCCAGCAGTTCCGCCGGGACAGCCAAACACAATGAGCAGTTCTTC. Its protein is CASSSAGTAKHNEQFF.

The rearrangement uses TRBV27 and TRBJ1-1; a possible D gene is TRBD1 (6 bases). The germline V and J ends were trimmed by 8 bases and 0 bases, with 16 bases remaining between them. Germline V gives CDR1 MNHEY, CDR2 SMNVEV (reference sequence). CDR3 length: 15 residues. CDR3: CASASQGQMNTEAFF. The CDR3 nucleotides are TGTGCCAGCGCTTCTCAAGGACAGATGAACACTGAAGCTTTCTTT.

For the CDR3, the DNA is TGCGCCAGCAGCCCTGCGGACAGGATCTCTGGAAACACCATATATTTT. It yields the protein CASSPADRISGNTIYF. V usage is TRBV5-1 and J usage is TRBJ1-3; TRBD1 agrees at 7 bases. J lost 0 bases, V lost 4 bases, and 7 bases had no gene match. The germline V gene has CDR1 SGHRS and CDR2 YFSETQ. The CDR3 is 16 residues long.

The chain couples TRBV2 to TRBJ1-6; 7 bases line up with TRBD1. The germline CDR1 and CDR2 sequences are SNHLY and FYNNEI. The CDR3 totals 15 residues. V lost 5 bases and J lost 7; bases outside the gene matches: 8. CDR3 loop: CASSPMDRSNSPLHF. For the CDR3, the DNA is TGTGCCAGCAGTCCGATGGACAGGTCCAATTCACCCCTCCACTTT.

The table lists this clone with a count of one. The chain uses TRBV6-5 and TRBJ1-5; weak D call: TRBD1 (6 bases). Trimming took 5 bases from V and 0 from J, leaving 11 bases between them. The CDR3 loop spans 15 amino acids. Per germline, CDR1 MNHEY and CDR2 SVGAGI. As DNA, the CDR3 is TGTGCCAGCAGTCGGACAGTTTATAGCAATCAGCCCCAGCATTTT. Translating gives CASSRTVYSNQPQHF.

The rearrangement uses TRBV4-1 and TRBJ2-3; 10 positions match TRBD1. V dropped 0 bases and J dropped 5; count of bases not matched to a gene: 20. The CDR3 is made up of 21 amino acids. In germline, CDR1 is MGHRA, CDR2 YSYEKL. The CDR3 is CASSQEGNPRRGTGARDTQYF. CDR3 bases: TGCGCCAGCAGCCAAGAAGGGAATCCTAGACGCGGGACAGGGGCGAGAGATACGCAGTATTTT.

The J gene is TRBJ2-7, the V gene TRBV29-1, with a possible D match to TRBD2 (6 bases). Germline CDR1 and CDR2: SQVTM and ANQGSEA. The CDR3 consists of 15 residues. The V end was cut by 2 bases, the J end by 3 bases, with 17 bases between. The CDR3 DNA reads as TGCAGCGTTGAATGGGCAGCGGGCCCCTTCTACGAGCAGTACTTC. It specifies CSVEWAAGPFYEQYF.

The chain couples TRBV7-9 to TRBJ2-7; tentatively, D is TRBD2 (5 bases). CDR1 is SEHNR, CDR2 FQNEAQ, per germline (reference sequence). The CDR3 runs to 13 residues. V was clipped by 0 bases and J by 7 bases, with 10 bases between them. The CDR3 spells CASSLAGLWEQYF. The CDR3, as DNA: TGTGCCAGCAGCTTAGCAGGACTCTGGGAGCAGTACTTC.

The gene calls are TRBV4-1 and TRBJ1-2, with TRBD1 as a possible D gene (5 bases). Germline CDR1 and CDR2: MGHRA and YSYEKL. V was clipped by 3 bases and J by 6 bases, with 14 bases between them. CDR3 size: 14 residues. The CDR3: CASSQGEDLNGYTF. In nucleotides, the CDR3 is TGCGCCAGCAGCCAGGGGGAGGACCTCAATGGCTACACCTTC.

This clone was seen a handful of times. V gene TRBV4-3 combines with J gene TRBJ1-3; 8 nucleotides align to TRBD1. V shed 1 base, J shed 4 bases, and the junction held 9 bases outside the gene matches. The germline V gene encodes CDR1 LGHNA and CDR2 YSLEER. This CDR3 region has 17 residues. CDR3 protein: CASSQGSQGALGNTIYF. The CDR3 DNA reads TGCGCCAGCAGCCAAGGGTCGCAGGGGGCGTTAGGAAACACCATATATTTT.

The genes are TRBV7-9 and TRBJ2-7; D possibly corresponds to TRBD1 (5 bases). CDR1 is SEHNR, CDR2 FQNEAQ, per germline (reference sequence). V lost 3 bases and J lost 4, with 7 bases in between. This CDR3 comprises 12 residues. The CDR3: CASSFQGYEQYV. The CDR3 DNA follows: TGTGCCAGCAGCTTCCAGGGTTACGAGCAGTACGTC.